Listed here are 19 T cell receptor beta chains from one sample, sequenced in a study of blood T cells in healthy people across ages. A second PCR of 7 to 11 cycles used a sample-barcoded 5' primer and a J-beta primer mix. Via MiXCR, TCRdb re-called the 5' RACE reads, giving one row per CDR3 protein. The sample has about 1.7 million distinct CDR3 sequences; about 30% are singletons. The specimen was blood. The receptors shown here come from a woman aged 30 to 39 in good health.

This chain links TRBV5-1 with TRBJ2-5, with 12 bases that match TRBD2. The CDR3 is 15 residues long. In germline, CDR1 is SGHRS, CDR2 YFSETQ. The V and J ends lost 7 bases and 5 bases, in that order; junction bases with no gene match: 9. The CDR3 is CASRTSGTSGETQYF. The CDR3 bases are TGCGCCAGCCGGACTAGCGGGACCTCTGGGGAGACCCAGTACTTC.

Of note for this clonotype: Possible read error: a much larger clone is one base away. CDR3 sequence: CASRAENQKTQYF. As DNA, the CDR3 is TGTGCCAGCCGGGCGGAGAACCAAAAGACCCAGTACTTC. This chain uses TRBV12-3 or TRBV12-4 with TRBJ2-5; D not resolved. CDR3 length equals 13 residues.

This clonotype occurred a few times. This CDR3 is CASSLGGQGIIEQYF. DNA for the CDR3: TGTGCCAGCAGTTTAGGGGGACAGGGGATCATCGAGCAGTACTTC. The chain links TRBV27 to TRBJ2-7; 10 nucleotides line up with TRBD1. CDR1 is MNHEY, CDR2 SMNVEV, per germline (reference sequence). J lost 6 bases, V lost 2 bases, and 7 bases had no gene match. The CDR3 contains 15 residues.

Remarks on this clonotype: One end of the junction fails to match germline, which may point to a read error. This sequence joins TRBV6-5 and TRBJ1-2, with 7 bases identical to TRBD1. CDR3 length: 14 residues. CDR1 and CDR2 from the germline V gene are MNHEY and SVGAGI. The chain's CDR3 is CASSTGAPHYGFTF. The CDR3 nucleotides read TGTGCCAGCAGTACAGGGGCGCCCCACTATGGCTTCACCTTC.

The V call is TRBV7-9, the J call TRBJ2-1; 9 bases line up with TRBD2. From germline, CDR1 is SEHNR and CDR2 FQNEAQ (reference sequence). CDR3 size: 16 residues. V lost 5 bases to trimming and J lost 2 bases; unmatched junction nucleotides: 7. The CDR3 loop is CASSPQGLAAYNEQFF. DNA for the CDR3: TGTGCCAGCAGCCCCCAGGGACTAGCTGCCTACAATGAGCAGTTCTTC.

This clonotype was detected a few times. This chain links TRBV7-9 with TRBJ1-4; D may be TRBD1 (5 bases). V was shortened by 4 bases and J by 8 bases, with 14 bases between the two germline ends. The CDR3 extends over 14 amino acids. CDR1 is SEHNR, CDR2 FQNEAQ, per germline (reference sequence). The CDR3 spells CASSSPGLGEKLFF. Written as DNA, the CDR3 is TGTGCCAGCAGCTCCCCAGGGCTGGGGGAAAAACTGTTTTTT. Drawing the rest from reference TRBV7-9 and TRBJ1-4, the complete variable domain is DTGVSQNPRHKITKRGQNVTFRCDPISEHNRLYWYRQTLGQGPEFLTYFQNEAQLEKSRLLSDRFSAERPKGSFSTLEIQRTEQGDSAMYLCASSSPGLGEKLFFGSGTQLSVL.

Ten or more counts support this clonotype. V is TRBV20-1 and J is TRBJ2-7; 12 bases map to TRBD2. J was trimmed by 4 bases and V by 3 bases; bases with no gene match: 1. There are 13 residues in the CDR3. Germline loops: CDR1 DFQATT, CDR2 SNEGSKA (reference sequence). CDR3 protein: CSASLAGGYEQYF. Here the CDR3 DNA reads TGCAGTGCTAGCCTAGCGGGGGGGTACGAGCAGTACTTC.

Ten or more counts support this clonotype. This chain joins TRBV5-1 and TRBJ2-7; perhaps TRBD2 as D (6 bases). V was shortened by 7 bases and J by 0 bases, with 17 bases between the two germline ends. CDR1 is SGHRS, CDR2 YFSETQ, per germline. The CDR3 contains 15 residues. CDR3 sequence (DNA): TGCGCCAGCCGCGCTAGCGTGGAGAGCTCCTACGAGCAGTACTTC. Protein product: CASRASVESSYEQYF.

The V gene is TRBV7-2, the J gene TRBJ2-4; D is possibly TRBD1 or TRBD2 (5 bases each). TRBJ2-7 explains the end of the DNA better; the J call may be wrong. Germline V gene lookup returns CDR1 SGHTA and CDR2 FQGNSA. The CDR3 runs 14 residues. CDR3 sequence (DNA): TGTGCCAGCAGCTCAGACAGCGGCCACTACGAGCAGTACTTC. Its protein is CASSSDSGHYEQYF.

This chain uses TRBV29-1 with TRBJ1-2; tentative D call: TRBD1 (6 bases). The CDR3 runs 13 residues. CDR1 is SQVTM, CDR2 ANQGSEA, per germline. The ends were cut back, 2 bases at V and 4 bases at J, with 11 bases in the middle. CDR3 nucleotide sequence: TGCAGCGTTGAAAGCGGGGGGCCCTATGGCTACACCTTC. Protein sequence: CSVESGGPYGYTF.

Concerning this clonotype itself: It may be a read error: a sequence one base away is much more abundant. This chain joins TRBV29-1 and TRBJ1-2, with D hard to call. The V gene's germline CDR1 is SQVTM and CDR2 ANQGSEA. This CDR3 spans 12 amino acids. V was shortened by 1 base and J by 7 bases, with 10 bases between the two germline ends. The CDR3 coding sequence is TGCAGCGTTGAAGTTGGGTGGGGTGGCTACACCTTC. Translated: CSVEVGWGGYTF. Full variable domain (outside the CDR3, taken from reference TRBV29-1 and TRBJ1-2): SAVISQKPSRDICQRGTSLTIQCQVDSQVTMMFWYRQQPGQSLTLIATANQGSEATYESGFVIDKFPISRPNLTFSTLTVSNMSPEDSSIYLCSVEVGWGGYTFGSGTRLTVV.

This clonotype was seen once. This sequence joins TRBV6-2 or TRBV6-3 and TRBJ2-4, with 14 bases lining up with TRBD2. The J call is uncertain, as TRBJ2-5 better fits the DNA end. The CDR3 totals 16 residues. Germline V lookup: CDR1 MNHEY, CDR2 SVGEGT. CDR3 nucleotide sequence: TGTGCCAGCAGTTCCGGGACTAGCGGGAGTAAAGAGACCCAGTACTTC. Translation gives CASSSGTSGSKETQYF.

This clonotype showed up many times. The V call is TRBV6-5, the J call TRBJ2-1, with 8 nucleotides matching TRBD2. The J segment lost 9 bases and the V segment lost 4 bases, leaving 14 bases of the junction unmatched. The length of the CDR3 is 16 residues. Germline values: CDR1 MNHEY, CDR2 SVGAGI. The DNA of the CDR3 is TGTGCCAGCAGTTCCTTCTCCCGGGGGGGTCACGGTGAGCAGTTCTTC. Its protein is CASSSFSRGGHGEQFF.

J is TRBJ2-4 and V is TRBV7-2; 9 bases map to TRBD2. V was clipped by 1 base and J by 15 bases; unmatched bases: 4. This CDR3 region has 12 residues. Germline V CDR1 and CDR2: SGHTA, FQGNSA. CDR3 sequence: CASSLGLAELYF. As DNA, the CDR3 is TGTGCCAGCAGCTTAGGACTAGCGGAGCTGTACTTC.

This clonotype showed up many times. The genes are TRBV5-1 and TRBJ2-7; 8 bases are a match to TRBD1. CDR1 and CDR2 (germline): SGHRS, YFSETQ. This CDR3 has 13 residues. With V trimmed by 3 bases and J by 3 bases, 2 bases remained unmatched. The CDR3, as DNA: TGCGCCAGCAGCTGGGGACAGGACTACGAGCAGTACTTC. Translating it yields CASSWGQDYEQYF.

This clonotype was detected ten times or more. The genes are TRBV15 and TRBJ2-1, with D perhaps matching TRBD1 (5 bases). This CDR3 contains 15 residues. Germline V gene sequence: CDR1 LNHNV, CDR2 YYDKDF (reference sequence). The V end was cut by 0 bases, the J end by 4 bases, with 10 bases between. CDR3 protein: CATSRDEQEYNEQFF. The CDR3 DNA is TGTGCCACCAGCAGAGATGAACAGGAGTACAATGAGCAGTTCTTC. Based on the CDR3 plus reference TRBV15 and TRBJ2-1, the full variable domain is DAMVIQNPRYQVTQFGKPVTLSCSQTLNHNVMYWYQQKSSQAPKLLFHYYDKDFNNEADTPDNFQSRRPNTSFCFLDIRSPGLGDTAMYLCATSRDEQEYNEQFFGPGTRLTVL.

The sample holds a few counts of this clonotype. This chain connects TRBV7-9 to TRBJ2-5; the match to TRBD2 covers 7 bases. Trimming removed 5 bases from V and 1 base from J; junction bases left unmatched: 4. This CDR3 is 14 amino acids long. Germline V gives CDR1 SEHNR, CDR2 FQNEAQ (reference sequence). CDR3 in amino acids: CASSRTRPQETQYF. CDR3 bases: TGTGCCAGCAGCCGGACTAGGCCCCAAGAGACCCAGTACTTC.

The V gene is TRBV20-1, the J gene TRBJ1-1; 7 nucleotides match TRBD1. CDR1 and CDR2 from the germline V gene are DFQATT and SNEGSKA (reference sequence). There are 15 residues in the CDR3. V trimming: 1 base; J trimming: 4 bases; junction bases outside the gene matches: 9. CDR3 residues: CSARGLTGESTEAFF. DNA of the CDR3: TGCAGTGCTAGAGGCTTAACAGGGGAAAGCACTGAAGCTTTCTTT.

This clonotype was counted many times. J is TRBJ2-7 and V is TRBV20-1; the D gene is possibly TRBD1 (5 bases). V was shortened by 4 bases and J by 4 bases, with 17 bases between the two germline ends. This CDR3 region has 14 residues. CDR1 and CDR2 (germline): DFQATT, SNEGSKA (reference sequence). The chain's CDR3 is CSATSDRHLYEQYF. The CDR3 nucleotides read TGCAGTGCTACTTCCGACAGACACTTGTACGAGCAGTACTTC.